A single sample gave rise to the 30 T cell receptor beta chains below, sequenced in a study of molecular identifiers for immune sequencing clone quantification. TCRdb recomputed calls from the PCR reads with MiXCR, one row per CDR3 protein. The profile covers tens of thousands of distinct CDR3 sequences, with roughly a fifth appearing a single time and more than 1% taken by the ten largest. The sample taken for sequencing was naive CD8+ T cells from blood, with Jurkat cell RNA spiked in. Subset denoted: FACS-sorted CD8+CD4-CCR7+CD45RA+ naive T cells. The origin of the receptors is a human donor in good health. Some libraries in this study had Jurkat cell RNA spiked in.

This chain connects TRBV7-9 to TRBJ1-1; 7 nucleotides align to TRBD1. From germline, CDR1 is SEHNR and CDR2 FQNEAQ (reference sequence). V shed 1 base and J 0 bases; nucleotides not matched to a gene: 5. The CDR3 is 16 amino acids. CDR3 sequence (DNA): TGTGCCAGCAGCTTAGGGGCAGGGGGGATGAACACTGAAGCTTTCTTT. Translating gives CASSLGAGGMNTEAFF.

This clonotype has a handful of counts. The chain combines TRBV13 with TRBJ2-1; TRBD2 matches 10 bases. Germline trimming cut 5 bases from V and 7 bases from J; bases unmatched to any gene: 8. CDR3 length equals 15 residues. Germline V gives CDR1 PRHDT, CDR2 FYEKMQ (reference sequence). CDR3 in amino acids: CASSIPSGGPNEQFF. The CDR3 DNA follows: TGTGCCAGCAGCATCCCTAGCGGGGGACCAAATGAGCAGTTCTTC.

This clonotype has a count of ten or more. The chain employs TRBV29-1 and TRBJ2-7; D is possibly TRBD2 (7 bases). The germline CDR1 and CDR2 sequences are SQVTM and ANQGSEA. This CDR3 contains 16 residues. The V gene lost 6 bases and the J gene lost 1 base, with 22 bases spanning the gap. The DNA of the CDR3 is TGCAGCGTGAGGGGGGGGGTCGGAGCGGGATCCTACGAGCAGTACTTC. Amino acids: CSVRGGVGAGSYEQYF.

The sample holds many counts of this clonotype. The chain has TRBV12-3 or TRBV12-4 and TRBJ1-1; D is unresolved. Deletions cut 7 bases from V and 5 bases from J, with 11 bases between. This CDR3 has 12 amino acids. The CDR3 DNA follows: TGTGCCAGCAAGTCGGTTTGGACTGAAGCTTTCTTT. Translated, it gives CASKSVWTEAFF.

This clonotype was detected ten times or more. CDR3 DNA: TGTGCCAGCAGCCAAGTAGTCGGGAAAGACACCGGGGAGCTGTTTTTT. As protein: CASSQVVGKDTGELFF. V usage is TRBV3-1 and J usage is TRBJ2-2, with TRBD2 as a possible D gene (5 bases). The CDR3 has 16 amino acids. V lost 1 base and J 3 bases, leaving 12 bases between the germline ends. Germline-derived CDR1 and CDR2 are LGHDT and YNNKEL (reference sequence).

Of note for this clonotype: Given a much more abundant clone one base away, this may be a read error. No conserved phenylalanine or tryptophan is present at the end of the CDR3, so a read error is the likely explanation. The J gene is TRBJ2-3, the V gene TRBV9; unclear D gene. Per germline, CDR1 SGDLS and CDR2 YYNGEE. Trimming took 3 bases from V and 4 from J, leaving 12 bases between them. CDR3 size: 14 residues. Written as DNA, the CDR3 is TGTGCCAGCAGCGCACCGGACGGAGCAGATACGCAGTATCTT. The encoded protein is CASSAPDGADTQYL.

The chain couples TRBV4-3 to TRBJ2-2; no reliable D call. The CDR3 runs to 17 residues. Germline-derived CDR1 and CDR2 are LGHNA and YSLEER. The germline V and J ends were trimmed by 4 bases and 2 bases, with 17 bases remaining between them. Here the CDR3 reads CASSRKGSGDNTGELFF. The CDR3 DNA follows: TGCGCCAGCAGCCGAAAAGGATCAGGCGATAACACCGGGGAGCTGTTTTTT.

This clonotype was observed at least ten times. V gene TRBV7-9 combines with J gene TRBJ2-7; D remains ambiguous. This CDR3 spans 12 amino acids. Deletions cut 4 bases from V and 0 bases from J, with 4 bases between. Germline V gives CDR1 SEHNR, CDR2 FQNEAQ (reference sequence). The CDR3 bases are TGTGCCAGCAGCTCGAGCTCCTACGAGCAGTACTTC. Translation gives CASSSSSYEQYF.

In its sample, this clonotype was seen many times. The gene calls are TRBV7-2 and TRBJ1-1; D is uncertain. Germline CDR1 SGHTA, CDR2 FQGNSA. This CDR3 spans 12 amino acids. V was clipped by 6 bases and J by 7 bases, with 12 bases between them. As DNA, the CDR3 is TGTGCCAGCAGTCCCGAGGGTTTTGAAGCTTTCTTT. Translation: CASSPEGFEAFF.

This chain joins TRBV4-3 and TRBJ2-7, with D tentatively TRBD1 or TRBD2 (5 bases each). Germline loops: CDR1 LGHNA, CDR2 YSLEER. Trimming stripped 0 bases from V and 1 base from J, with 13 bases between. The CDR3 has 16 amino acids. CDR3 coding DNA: TGCGCCAGCAGCCAAGACCCCGGGACGTCTTCCTACGAGCAGTACTTC. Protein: CASSQDPGTSSYEQYF.

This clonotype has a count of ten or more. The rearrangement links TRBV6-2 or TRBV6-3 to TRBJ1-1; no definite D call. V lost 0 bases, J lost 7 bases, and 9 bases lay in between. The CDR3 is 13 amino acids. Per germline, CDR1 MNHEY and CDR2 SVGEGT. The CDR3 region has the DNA TGTGCCAGCAGTTACTCGTTGTGGGGTGAAGCTTTCTTT. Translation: CASSYSLWGEAFF.

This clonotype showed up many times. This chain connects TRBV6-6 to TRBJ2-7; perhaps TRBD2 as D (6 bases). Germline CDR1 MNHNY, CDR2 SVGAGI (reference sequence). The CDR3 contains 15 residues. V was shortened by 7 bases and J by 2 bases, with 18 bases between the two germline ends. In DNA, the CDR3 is TGTGCCAGCACTCCATCGGCCTGGGGGGCCTACGAGCAGTACTTC. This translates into CASTPSAWGAYEQYF.

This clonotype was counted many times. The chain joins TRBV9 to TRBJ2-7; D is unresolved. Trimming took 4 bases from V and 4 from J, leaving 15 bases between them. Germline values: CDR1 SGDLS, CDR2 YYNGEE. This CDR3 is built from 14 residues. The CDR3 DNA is TGTGCCAGCAGCCCAGCATCAGGCCCTTACGAGCAGTACTTC. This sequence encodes CASSPASGPYEQYF.

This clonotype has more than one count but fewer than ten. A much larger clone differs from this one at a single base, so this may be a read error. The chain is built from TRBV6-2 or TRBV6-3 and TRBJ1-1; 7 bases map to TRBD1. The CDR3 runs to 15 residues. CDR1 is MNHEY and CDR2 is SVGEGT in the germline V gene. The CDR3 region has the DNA TGTGCCAGCGGACGGACAGGAACCCGGGGCACTGAAGCTTCCTTT. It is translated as CASGRTGTRGTEASF.

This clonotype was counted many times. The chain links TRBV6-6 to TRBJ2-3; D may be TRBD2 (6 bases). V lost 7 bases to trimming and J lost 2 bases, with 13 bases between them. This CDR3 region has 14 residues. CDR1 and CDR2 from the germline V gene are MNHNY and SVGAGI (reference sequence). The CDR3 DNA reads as TGTGCCAGCACTCAACCGGGAGCCACAGATACGCAGTATTTT. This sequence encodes CASTQPGATDTQYF.

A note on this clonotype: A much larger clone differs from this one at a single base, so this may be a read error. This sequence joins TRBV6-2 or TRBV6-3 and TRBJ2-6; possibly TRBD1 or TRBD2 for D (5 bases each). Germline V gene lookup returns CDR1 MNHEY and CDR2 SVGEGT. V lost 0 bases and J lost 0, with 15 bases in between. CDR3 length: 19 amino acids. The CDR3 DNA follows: TGTGCCAGCAGTTACTCCGGGACCATGCTCCCCTCTGGGGCCAACGTCCTGACTTTC. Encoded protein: CASSYSGTMLPSGANVLTF.

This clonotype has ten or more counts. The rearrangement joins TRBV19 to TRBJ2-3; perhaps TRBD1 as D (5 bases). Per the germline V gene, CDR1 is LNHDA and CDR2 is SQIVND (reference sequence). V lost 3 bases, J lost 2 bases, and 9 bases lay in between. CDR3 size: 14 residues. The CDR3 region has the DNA TGTGCCAGTAGTATTACAGGACCCACAGATACGCAGTATTTT. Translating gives CASSITGPTDTQYF.

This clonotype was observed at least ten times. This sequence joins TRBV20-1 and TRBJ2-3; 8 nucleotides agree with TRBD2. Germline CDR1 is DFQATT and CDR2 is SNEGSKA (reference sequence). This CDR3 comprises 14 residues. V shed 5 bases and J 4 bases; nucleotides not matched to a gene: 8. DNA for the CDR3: TGCAGTGCTCGGGAGGGACTGGGGGCAGATACGCAGTATTTT. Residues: CSAREGLGADTQYF.

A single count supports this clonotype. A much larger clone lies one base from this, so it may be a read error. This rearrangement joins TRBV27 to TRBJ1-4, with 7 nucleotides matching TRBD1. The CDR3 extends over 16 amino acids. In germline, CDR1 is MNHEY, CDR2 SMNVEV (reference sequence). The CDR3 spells CACSLLGGRSTEKLFF. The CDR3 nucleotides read TGTGCCTGCAGTTTGTTAGGGGGCAGGAGTACTGAAAAACTGTTTTTT.

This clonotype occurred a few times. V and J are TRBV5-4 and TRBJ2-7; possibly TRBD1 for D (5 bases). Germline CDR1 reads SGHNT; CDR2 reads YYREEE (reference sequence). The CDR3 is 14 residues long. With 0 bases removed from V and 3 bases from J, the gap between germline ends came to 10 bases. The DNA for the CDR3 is TGTGCCAGCAGCTTGGGGACAACACTCTACGAGCAGTACTTC. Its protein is CASSLGTTLYEQYF.

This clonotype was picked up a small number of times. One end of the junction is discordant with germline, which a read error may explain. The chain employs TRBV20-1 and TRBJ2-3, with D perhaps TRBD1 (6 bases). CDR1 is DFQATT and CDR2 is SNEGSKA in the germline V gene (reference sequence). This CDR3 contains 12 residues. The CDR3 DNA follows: TGCAGTACTAGGGACATCGGAGATACGCAGTATTTT. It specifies CSTRDIGDTQYF.

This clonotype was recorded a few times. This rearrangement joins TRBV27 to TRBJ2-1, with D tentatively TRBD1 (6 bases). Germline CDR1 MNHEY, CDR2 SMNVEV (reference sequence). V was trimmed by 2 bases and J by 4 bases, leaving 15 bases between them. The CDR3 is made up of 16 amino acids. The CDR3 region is CASSLGLRGWYNEQFF. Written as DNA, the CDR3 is TGTGCCAGCAGTTTAGGTCTCAGGGGATGGTACAATGAGCAGTTCTTC.

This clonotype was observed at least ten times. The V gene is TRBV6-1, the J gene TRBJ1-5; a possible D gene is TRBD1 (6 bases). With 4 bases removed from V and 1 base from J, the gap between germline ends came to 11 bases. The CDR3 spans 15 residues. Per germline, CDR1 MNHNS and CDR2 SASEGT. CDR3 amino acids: CASSGRDKSNQPQHF. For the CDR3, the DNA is TGTGCCAGCAGTGGCCGGGACAAAAGCAATCAGCCCCAGCATTTT.

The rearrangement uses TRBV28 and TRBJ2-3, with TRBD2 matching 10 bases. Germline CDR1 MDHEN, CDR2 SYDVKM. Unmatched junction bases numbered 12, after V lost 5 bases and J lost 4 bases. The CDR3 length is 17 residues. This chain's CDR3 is CASSPQAGGPVADTQYF. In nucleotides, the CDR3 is TGTGCCAGCAGTCCCCAAGCGGGAGGGCCTGTTGCAGATACGCAGTATTTT.

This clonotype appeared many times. The CDR3 bases are TGCAGCGTGGAGGGACCTAGCGGGGGTGAAGATGAGCAGTTCTTC. Encoded protein: CSVEGPSGGEDEQFF. V and J are TRBV29-1 and TRBJ2-1, with 10 bases identical to TRBD2. The ends lost 6 bases at V and 8 bases at J; junction bases unmatched: 13. Per germline, CDR1 SQVTM and CDR2 ANQGSEA. The CDR3 length is 15 residues.

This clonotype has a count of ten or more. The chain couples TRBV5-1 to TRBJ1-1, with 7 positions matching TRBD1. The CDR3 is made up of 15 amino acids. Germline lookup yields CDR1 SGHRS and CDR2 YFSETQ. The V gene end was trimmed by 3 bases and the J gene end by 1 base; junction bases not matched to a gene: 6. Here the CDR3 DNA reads TGCGCCAGCAGCTCAAACAGGGGAGAGAACACTGAAGCTTTCTTT. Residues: CASSSNRGENTEAFF.

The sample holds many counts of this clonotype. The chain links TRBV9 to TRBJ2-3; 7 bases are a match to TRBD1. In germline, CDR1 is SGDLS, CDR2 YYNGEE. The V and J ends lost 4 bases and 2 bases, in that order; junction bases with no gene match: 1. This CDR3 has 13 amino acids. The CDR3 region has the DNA TGTGCCAGCAGCCAGGGGGTCACAGATACGCAGTATTTT. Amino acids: CASSQGVTDTQYF. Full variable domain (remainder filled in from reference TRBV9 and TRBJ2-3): DSGVTQTPKHLITATGQRVTLRCSPRSGDLSVYWYQQSLDQGLQFLIQYYNGEERAKGNILERFSAQQFPDLHSELNLSSLELGDSALYFCASSQGVTDTQYFGPGTRLTVL.

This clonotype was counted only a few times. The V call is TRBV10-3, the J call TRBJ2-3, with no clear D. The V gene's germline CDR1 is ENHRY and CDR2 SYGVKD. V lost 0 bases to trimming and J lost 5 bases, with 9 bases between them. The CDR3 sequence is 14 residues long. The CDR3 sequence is CAISESVGRDTQYF. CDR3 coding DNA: TGTGCCATCAGTGAGTCCGTCGGACGAGATACGCAGTATTTT.

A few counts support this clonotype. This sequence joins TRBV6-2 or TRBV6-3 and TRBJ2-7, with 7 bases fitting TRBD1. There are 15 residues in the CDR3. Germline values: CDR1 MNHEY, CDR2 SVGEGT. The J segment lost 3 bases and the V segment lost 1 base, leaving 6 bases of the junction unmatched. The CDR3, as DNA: TGTGCCAGCAGTTACTTCCGGGACAGAAGCTACGAGCAGTACTTC. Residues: CASSYFRDRSYEQYF.

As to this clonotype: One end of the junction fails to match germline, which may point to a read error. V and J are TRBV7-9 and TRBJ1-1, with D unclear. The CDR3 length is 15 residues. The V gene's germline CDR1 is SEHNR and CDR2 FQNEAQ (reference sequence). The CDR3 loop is CTSSLDWTGNTEAFF. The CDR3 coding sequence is TGTACCAGCAGCTTAGACTGGACGGGCAACACTGAAGCTTTCTTT. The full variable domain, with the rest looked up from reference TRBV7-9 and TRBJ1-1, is DTGVSQNPRHKITKRGQNVTFRCDPISEHNRLYWYRQTLGQGPEFLTYFQNEAQLEKSRLLSDRFSAERPKGSFSTLEIQRTEQGDSAMYLCTSSLDWTGNTEAFFGQGTRLTVV.